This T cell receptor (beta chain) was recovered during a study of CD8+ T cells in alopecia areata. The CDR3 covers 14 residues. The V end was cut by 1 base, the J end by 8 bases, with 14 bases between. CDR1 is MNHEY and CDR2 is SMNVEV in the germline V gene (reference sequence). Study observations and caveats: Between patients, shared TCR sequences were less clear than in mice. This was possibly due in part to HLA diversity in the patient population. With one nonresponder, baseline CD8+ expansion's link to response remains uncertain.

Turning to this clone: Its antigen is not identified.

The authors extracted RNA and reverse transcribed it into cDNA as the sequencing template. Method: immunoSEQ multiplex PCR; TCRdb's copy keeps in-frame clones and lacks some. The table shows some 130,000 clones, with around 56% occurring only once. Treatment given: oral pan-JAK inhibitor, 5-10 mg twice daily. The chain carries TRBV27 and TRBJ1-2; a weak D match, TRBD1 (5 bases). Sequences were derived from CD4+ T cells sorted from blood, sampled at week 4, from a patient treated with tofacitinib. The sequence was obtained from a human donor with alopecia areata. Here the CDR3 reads CASSLLRDLRGYTF. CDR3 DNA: TGTGCCAGCAGTTTATTGAGGGACCTAAGGGGCTACACCTTC.